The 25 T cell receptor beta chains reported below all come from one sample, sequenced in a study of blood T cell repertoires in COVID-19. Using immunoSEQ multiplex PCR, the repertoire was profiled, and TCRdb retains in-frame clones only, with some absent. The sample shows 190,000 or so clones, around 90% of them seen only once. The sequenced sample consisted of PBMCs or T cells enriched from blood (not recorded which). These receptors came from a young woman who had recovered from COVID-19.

In nucleotides, the CDR3 is TGTGCCAGCAGCTTACAAGGGGAGGGTCAGCCCCAGCATTTT. As protein: CASSLQGEGQPQHF. The V gene is TRBV11-2, the J gene TRBJ1-5; the D gene is possibly TRBD1 (5 bases). V lost 2 bases to trimming and J lost 6 bases, with 11 bases between them. CDR3 size: 14 residues. Germline CDR1 is SGHAT and CDR2 is FQNNGV. Supplemented by reference TRBV11-2 and TRBJ1-5, the full variable domain reads EAGVAQSPRYKIIEKRQSVAFWCNPISGHATLYWYQQILGQGPKLLIQFQNNGVVDDSQLPKDRFSAERLKGVDSTLKIQPAKLEDSAVYLCASSLQGEGQPQHFGDGTRLSIL.

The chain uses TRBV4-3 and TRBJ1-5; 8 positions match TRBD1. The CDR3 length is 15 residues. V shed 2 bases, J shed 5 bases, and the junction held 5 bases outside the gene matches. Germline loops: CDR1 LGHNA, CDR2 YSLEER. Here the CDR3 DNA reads TGCGCCAGCAGCCAACACCCGACAGGGGATCAGCCCCAGCATTTT. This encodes CASSQHPTGDQPQHF.

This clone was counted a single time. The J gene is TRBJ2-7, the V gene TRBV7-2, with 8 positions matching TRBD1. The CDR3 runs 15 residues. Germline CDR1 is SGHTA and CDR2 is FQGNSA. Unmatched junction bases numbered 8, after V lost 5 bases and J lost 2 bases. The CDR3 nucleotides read TGTGCCAGCAGCCTCAAGACAGGGGATGCCTACGAGCAGTACTTC. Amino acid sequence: CASSLKTGDAYEQYF.

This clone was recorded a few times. CDR3 sequence reads: CASSLLGGPREQYF. The DNA for the CDR3 is TGTGCCAGCAGCTTACTGGGAGGGCCTCGGGAGCAGTACTTC. The chain uses TRBV7-2 and TRBJ2-7; 7 nucleotides match TRBD2. The V gene's germline CDR1 is SGHTA and CDR2 FQGNSA. Losses at the gene ends were 2 bases for V and 7 bases for J; bases not matched to a gene: 8. The CDR3 runs to 14 residues.

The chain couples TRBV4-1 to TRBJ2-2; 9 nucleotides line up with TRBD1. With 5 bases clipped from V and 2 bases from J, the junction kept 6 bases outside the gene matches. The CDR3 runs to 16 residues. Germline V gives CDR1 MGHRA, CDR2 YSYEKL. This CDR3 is CASSIRTGENTGELFF. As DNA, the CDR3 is TGCGCCAGCAGCATCCGGACAGGGGAAAACACCGGGGAGCTGTTTTTT.

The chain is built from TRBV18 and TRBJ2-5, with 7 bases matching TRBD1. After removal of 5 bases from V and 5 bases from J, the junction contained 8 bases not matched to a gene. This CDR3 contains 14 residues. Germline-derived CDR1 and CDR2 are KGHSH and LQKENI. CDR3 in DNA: TGTGCCAGCTCAAAAACAGGGGTTGAGGAGACCCAGTACTTC. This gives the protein CASSKTGVEETQYF.

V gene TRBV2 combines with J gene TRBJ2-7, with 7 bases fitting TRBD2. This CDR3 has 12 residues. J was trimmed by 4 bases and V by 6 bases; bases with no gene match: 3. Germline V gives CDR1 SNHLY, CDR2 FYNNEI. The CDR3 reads CASSRDYYEQYF. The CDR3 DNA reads TGTGCCAGCAGCCGGGACTATTACGAGCAGTACTTC.

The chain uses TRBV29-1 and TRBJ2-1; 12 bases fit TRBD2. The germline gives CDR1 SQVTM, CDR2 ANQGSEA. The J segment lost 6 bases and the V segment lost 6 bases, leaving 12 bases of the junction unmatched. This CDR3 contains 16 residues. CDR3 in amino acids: CSVNRLAGVTINEQFF. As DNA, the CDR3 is TGCAGCGTGAATCGACTAGCGGGAGTAACTATCAATGAGCAGTTCTTC.

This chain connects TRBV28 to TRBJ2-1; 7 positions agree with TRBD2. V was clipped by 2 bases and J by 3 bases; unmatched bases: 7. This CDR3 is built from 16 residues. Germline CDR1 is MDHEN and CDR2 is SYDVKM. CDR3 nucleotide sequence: TGTGCCAGCAGTTTACTGTCTGCTAGCGGCTACAATGAGCAGTTCTTC. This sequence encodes CASSLLSASGYNEQFF.

CDR3 nucleotides: TGTGCCAGCAGCCCACGGAGAGGGGGCGAGTCCTACGAGCAGTACTTC. Residues: CASSPRRGGESYEQYF. This sequence joins TRBV5-5 and TRBJ2-7; 7 bases fit TRBD1. J gave up 1 base and V 4 bases, and 11 bases lay outside the gene matches. Germline V gene lookup returns CDR1 SGHKS and CDR2 YYEKEE (reference sequence). This CDR3 spans 16 amino acids.

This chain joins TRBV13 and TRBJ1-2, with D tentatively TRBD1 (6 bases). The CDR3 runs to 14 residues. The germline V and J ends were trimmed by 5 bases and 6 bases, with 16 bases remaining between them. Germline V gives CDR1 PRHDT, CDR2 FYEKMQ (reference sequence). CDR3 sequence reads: CASSPEQGTHGYTF. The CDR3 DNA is TGTGCCAGCAGCCCGGAGCAGGGGACCCATGGCTACACCTTC. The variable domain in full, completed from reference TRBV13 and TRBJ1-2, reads AAGVIQSPRHLIKEKRETATLKCYPIPRHDTVYWYQQGPGQDPQFLISFYEKMQSDKGSIPDRFSAQQFSDYHSELNMSSLELGDSALYFCASSPEQGTHGYTFGSGTRLTVV.

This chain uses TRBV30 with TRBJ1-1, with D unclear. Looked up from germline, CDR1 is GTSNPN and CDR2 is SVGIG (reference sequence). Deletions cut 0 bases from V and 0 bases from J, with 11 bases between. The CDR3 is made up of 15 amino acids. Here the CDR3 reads CAWSVRLLLNTEAFF. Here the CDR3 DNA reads TGTGCCTGGAGTGTACGTCTACTTTTGAACACTGAAGCTTTCTTT.

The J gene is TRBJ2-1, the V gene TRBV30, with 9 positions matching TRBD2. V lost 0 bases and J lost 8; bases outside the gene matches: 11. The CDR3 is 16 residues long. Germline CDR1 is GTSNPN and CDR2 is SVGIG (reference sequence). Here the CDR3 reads CAWSVWAGGDKHEQFF. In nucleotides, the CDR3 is TGTGCCTGGAGTGTGTGGGCGGGGGGGGACAAGCATGAGCAGTTCTTC.

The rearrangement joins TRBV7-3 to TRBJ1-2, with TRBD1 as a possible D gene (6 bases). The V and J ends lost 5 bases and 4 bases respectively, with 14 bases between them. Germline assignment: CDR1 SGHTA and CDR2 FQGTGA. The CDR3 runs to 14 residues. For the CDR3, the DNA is TGTGCCAGCAGCCTAGGGGGTAGTAGCTATGGCTACACCTTC. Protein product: CASSLGGSSYGYTF.

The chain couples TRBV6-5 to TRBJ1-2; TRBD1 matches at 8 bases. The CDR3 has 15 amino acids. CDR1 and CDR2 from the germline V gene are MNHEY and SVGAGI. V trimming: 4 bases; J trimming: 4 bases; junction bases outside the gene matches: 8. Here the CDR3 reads CASSSGQALSYGYTF. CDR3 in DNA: TGTGCCAGCAGTTCGGGACAGGCCCTATCCTATGGCTACACCTTC.

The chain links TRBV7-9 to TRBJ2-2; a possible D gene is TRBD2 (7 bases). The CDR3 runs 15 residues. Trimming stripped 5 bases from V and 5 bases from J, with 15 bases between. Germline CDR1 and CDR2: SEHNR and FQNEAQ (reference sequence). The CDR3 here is CASSLVQGGTGELFF. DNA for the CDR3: TGTGCCAGCAGCCTGGTACAGGGAGGGACCGGGGAGCTGTTTTTT.

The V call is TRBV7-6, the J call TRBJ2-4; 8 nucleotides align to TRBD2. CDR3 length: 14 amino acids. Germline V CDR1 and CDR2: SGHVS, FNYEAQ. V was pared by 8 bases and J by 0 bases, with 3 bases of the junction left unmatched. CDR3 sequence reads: CASSGGVAKNIQYF. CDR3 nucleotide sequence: TGTGCCAGCTCGGGAGGGGTAGCCAAAAACATTCAGTACTTC.

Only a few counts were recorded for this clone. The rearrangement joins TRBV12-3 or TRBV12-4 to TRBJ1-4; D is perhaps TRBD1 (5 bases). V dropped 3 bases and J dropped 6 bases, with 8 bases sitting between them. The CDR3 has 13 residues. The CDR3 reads CASSFGGYEKLFF. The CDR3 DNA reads TGTGCCAGCAGTTTTGGGGGGTATGAAAAACTGTTTTTT.

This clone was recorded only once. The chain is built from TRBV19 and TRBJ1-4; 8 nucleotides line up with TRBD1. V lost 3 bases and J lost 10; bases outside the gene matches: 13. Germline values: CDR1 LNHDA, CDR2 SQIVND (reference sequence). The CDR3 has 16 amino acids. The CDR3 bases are TGTGCCAGTAGTATCCCAGGGTGGACAGGGAAAGGAAAACTGTTTTTT. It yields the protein CASSIPGWTGKGKLFF.

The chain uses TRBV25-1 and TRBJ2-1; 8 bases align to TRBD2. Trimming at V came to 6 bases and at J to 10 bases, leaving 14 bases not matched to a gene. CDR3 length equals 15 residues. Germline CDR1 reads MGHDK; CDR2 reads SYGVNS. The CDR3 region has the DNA TGTGCCAGCAGCGCGCCGGGACTAGATGGGTCGGAGCAGTTCTTC. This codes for CASSAPGLDGSEQFF.

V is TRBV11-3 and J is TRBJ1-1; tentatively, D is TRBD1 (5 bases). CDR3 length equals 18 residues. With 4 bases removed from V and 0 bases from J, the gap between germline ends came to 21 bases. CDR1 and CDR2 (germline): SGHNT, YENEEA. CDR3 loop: CASSSDKGLLTMNTEAFF. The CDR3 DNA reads TGTGCCAGCAGCTCAGACAAGGGACTCCTGACGATGAACACTGAAGCTTTCTTT.

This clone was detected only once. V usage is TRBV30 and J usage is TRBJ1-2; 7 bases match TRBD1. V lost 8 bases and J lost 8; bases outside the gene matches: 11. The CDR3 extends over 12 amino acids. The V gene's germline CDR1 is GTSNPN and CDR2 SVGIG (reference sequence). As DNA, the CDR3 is TGTGCCCGGATAGGACAGGCGAGGGGCTACACCTTC. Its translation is CARIGQARGYTF.

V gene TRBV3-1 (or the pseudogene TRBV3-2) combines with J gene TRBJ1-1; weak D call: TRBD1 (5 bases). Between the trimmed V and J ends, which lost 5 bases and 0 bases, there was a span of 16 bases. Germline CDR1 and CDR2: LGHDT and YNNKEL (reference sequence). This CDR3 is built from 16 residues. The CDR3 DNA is TGTGCCAGCAGCAAGTCGGGGGGTAGTATGAACACTGAAGCTTTCTTT. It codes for CASSKSGGSMNTEAFF.

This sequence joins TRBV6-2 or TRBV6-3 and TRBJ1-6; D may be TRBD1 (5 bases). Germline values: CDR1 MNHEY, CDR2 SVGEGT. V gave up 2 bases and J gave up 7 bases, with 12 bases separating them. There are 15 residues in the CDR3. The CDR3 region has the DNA TGTGCCAGCAGTTACACAGGTTTACCAAATTCACCCCTCCACTTT. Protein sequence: CASSYTGLPNSPLHF.

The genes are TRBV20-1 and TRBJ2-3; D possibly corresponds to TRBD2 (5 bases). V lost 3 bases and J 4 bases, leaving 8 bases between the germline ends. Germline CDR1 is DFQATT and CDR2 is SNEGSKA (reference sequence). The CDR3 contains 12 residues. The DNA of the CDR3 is TGCAGTGCTAGTGACGGGGCAGATACGCAGTATTTT. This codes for CSASDGADTQYF.